This entry is about one TCR beta chain. The junction had 4 bases not matched to a gene; V was cut back by 3 bases and J by 5 bases. This CDR3 contains 14 residues. The V gene's germline CDR1 is SGHDT and CDR2 YYEEEE. In Seattle, patients joined the study during active infection and were tracked longitudinally. This sample was taken from a study of blood T cell repertoires in COVID-19. For the study at large: T cells, B-cell-depleted T cells, or PBMCs provided the cDNA or gDNA that served as material.

Study processing details: From reference gene primer amplification, estimates of nucleated cell counts were derived. Assay: immunoSEQ multiplex PCR; the TCRdb copy retains only in-frame clones and omits some. The V and J calls and the clone size are those of that table, but D and trimming were determined from the DNA. The sample yields under 200,000 clones, roughly 87% seen once. This sequence joins TRBV5-6 and TRBJ2-7; 11 bases map to TRBD1. The sequence was collected from an older woman with COVID-19, enrolled during active disease. The sequencing input was peripheral blood. The CDR3 reads CASSSPGQGDEQYF. The CDR3 nucleotides read TGTGCCAGCAGCTCCCCGGGACAGGGGGACGAGCAGTACTTC.